Detailed here is one TCR beta chain. No antigen is known for it. No per-base quality is available; no much larger clone lies one base away. This record comes from a study of blood T cell repertoires in COVID-19 (dated by TCRdb to about 2020). Notes on the research overall: Samples from collaborators originated in the United States, Italy and Spain and spanned both the acute and convalescent phases of COVID-19. The dataset comprised deeply sampled blood TCRbeta repertoires from subjects exposed to, actively infected with, or recovered from COVID-19. The material from the prospective study consisted of cDNA or gDNA derived from T cells, B-cell-depleted T cells, or PBMCs. A freely available public database, intended as a resource for researchers studying the immune response to SARS-CoV-2, is where the repertoires were released. The samples were drawn from the first 160 participants of the ongoing ImmuneRACE study and from some 1,300 subjects provided by 6 global collaborators. Where HLA class I and class II types were available, the types were taken from metadata supplied by the sample provider, not from assay-based typing. The sample metadata nearly always contained a de-identified subject ID, COVID-19 status, age in years and sex. What the authors observed across the whole study: Clinical and demographic metadata were provided uncurated, with the amount varying by source and participant.

Each collaborating institution followed its own protocols to collect whole blood in K2EDTA tubes. For TCRbeta analysis, collaborator samples were shipped as frozen whole blood, as isolated PBMCs, or as DNA extracted from either sample type. TCRbeta CDR3 regions were amplified from genomic DNA using the immunoSEQ Assay, a bias-controlled multiplex PCR. The authors' analysis ran thus. The number of nucleated cells in each sample was estimated by amplification of reference gene primers within the assay. To quantify the absolute abundance of each unique TCRbeta CDR3 rearrangement, sequence reads were collapsed and filtered. For each sample, productive Simpson clonality was calculated as the square root of Simpson's diversity index over productive rearrangements. Held by TCRdb, this immuneACCESS table contains in-frame sequences only and omits some clones. Under half of the omission traces to an unresolved V gene where checked; the cause of the rest is unknown. D and trimming come from the DNA, and the V and J calls and clone size come from that table. Here the sample has under 140,000 clones; about 88% occur a single time. Over 3% of the sample lies in the top ten.

Measured from the cysteine to the phenylalanine, the CDR3 is 15 residues long. The only DNA kept is the CDR3, 45 bases in frame from the first base. The CDR1 and CDR2 encoded by the germline V gene (reference sequence) are LGHDT and YNNKEL. Unmatched junction bases come to 4, with V trimmed by 4 bases and J by 1 base. The V and J genes are TRBV3-1 (or the pseudogene TRBV3-2) and TRBJ2-3, and TRBD1 matches 8 of the central bases. The receptor was isolated from a woman aged 50 to 65 with acute or convalescent COVID-19. Sequencing input: peripheral blood. The CDR3 reads CASSLTGDGTDTQYF. The DNA sequence reads TGTGCCAGCAGCCTGACAGGGGACGGCACAGATACGCAGTATTTT.